A selection of T cell receptor beta chains follows, all from one sample in a study of graft-versus-host responses after intestinal transplantation. Some clones are missing from TCRdb's copy, which holds only in-frame ones; the method was immunoSEQ multiplex PCR. The sample has 90,000 to 150,000 clones, around 96% seen once. These receptors are not linked to any known antigen. The sample in question was unstimulated CD8+ T cells sorted from spleen or lymph node cells, obtained before intestinal transplant. Every receptor here comes from a human donor who received an intestinal transplant. Both conserved end residues are part of each CDR3.

v_call: TRBV11-2
cdr3_length: 13
j_call: TRBJ2-7
cdr3_aa: CASSLASGYEQYF

v_call: TRBV7-9
cdr3_length: 12
j_call: TRBJ1-5
cdr3_aa: CASSPGNQPQHF

v_call: TRBV27
cdr3_length: 15
j_call: TRBJ2-7
cdr3_aa: CASSPRGRETLGQYF

v_call: TRBV9
cdr3_length: 16
j_call: TRBJ2-7
cdr3_aa: CASSGTSGSRSYEQYF

v_call: TRBV4-1
cdr3_length: 16
j_call: TRBJ2-7
cdr3_aa: CASSQRQGREAYEQYF

v_call: TRBV4-3
cdr3_length: 15
j_call: -
cdr3_aa: CASSQNGGETYEQYF

v_call: TRBV27
cdr3_length: 13
j_call: TRBJ2-1
cdr3_aa: CASSLGPHNEQFF

v_call: TRBV30
cdr3_length: 14
j_call: TRBJ1-5
cdr3_aa: CAWSATGTNQPQHF

v_call: TRBV25-1
cdr3_length: 16
j_call: TRBJ2-5
cdr3_aa: CASSDLPGKGQETQYF

v_call: TRBV9
cdr3_length: 14
j_call: TRBJ1-1
cdr3_aa: CASSVDSLNTEAFF

v_call: TRBV2
cdr3_length: 15
j_call: TRBJ2-1
cdr3_aa: CASSGRGRSYNEQFF

v_call: TRBV27
cdr3_length: 16
j_call: TRBJ2-1
cdr3_aa: CASSLLGGGFYNEQFF

v_call: TRBV7-3
cdr3_length: 20
j_call: TRBJ1-5
cdr3_aa: CASSFRDSPYRGYSNQPQHF

v_call: TRBV28
cdr3_length: 15
j_call: TRBJ1-5
cdr3_aa: CASSLEDSSNQPQHF

v_call: TRBV28
cdr3_length: 17
j_call: TRBJ2-1
cdr3_aa: CASSFGTSGRGVNEQFF